These T cell receptor beta chains were read from a single sample in a study of blood T cell repertoires in COVID-19. Assay: immunoSEQ multiplex PCR; the TCRdb copy retains only in-frame clones and omits some. The data hold 250,000 or so clones, with just under 90% observed a single time. The sample was PBMCs or T cells enriched from blood (not recorded which). The origin of the receptors is a woman aged 30 to 39 with acute COVID-19. Each CDR3 is given with its conserved first and last residue. D genes are given only for firm matches. The size field is filled for only some rows; it gives once, few, many or a size class.

clone size,J gene,D gene,V gene,CDR3 DNA,CDR3 protein
-,TRBJ2-1,-,TRBV6-8,TGTGCCAGCAGTTATGATTCTTGGCTGAACCACAATGAGCAGTTCTTC,CASSYDSWLNHNEQFF
once,TRBJ2-5,TRBD1,TRBV18,TGTGCCAGCTCACCGGGACAGTTGAAAGAGACCCAGTACTTC,CASSPGQLKETQYF
-,TRBJ2-5,-,TRBV12-5,TGTGCTAGTGGGTCTGAAGGAGTAGAGACCCAGTACTTC,CASGSEGVETQYF
-,TRBJ2-3,TRBD2,TRBV24-1,TGTGCCACCAGGGCTAGCGGGAGGGCGGGAGATACGCAGTATTTT,CATRASGRAGDTQYF
-,TRBJ2-1,-,TRBV10-1,TGCGCCAGCAGTGGTAGCCAGGGATTCAATGAGCAGTTCTTC,CASSGSQGFNEQFF
-,TRBJ1-3,-,TRBV9,TGTGCCAGCAGCGTAGCATTGGGGCCTAACTCTGGAAACACCATATATTTT,CASSVALGPNSGNTIYF
-,TRBJ2-1,-,TRBV7-9,TGTGCCAGCAGCTTAGGCACTGAGAATCCCTACAATGAGCAGTTCTTC,CASSLGTENPYNEQFF
-,TRBJ2-7,TRBD2,TRBV4-2,TGTGCCAGCAGCCAAGAGGGGCTAGCGGCCTCCTACGAGCAGTACTTC,CASSQEGLAASYEQYF
-,TRBJ2-7,TRBD1,TRBV18,TGTGCCAGCTCACCACTTGGACAGGGACTTGTCGGGGAGCAGTACTTC,CASSPLGQGLVGEQYF
-,TRBJ2-3,TRBD2,TRBV2,TGTGCCAGCAGACTAGCGGGAGGGGGCACCGATACGCAGTATTTT,CASRLAGGGTDTQYF
-,TRBJ1-5,-,TRBV21-1,TGTGCCAGCAGCCCAAAGGTCCCGACAGGGAAGCAGCCCCAGCATTTT,CASSPKVPTGKQPQHF
-,TRBJ1-5,-,TRBV19,TGTGCCAGTAGGAAAGGGGCAAACAATCAGCCCCAGCATTTT,CASRKGANNQPQHF
-,TRBJ1-5,-,TRBV5-5,TGTGCCAGCAGCTTGGGAGATTCGCATCAGCCCCAGCATTTT,CASSLGDSHQPQHF
-,TRBJ2-6,-,TRBV10-3,TGTGCCATCAGGTCCTCGGCAGGGGTTGGGGCCAACGTCCTGACTTTC,CAIRSSAGVGANVLTF
few,TRBJ1-5,-,TRBV5-1,TGCGCCAGCAACCTAAGAGGCAATAGCAATCAGCCCCAGCATTTT,CASNLRGNSNQPQHF
-,TRBJ1-5,TRBD1,TRBV7-9,TGTGCCAGCAGCTTAGGGCAGGGGGGTCAGCCCCAGCATTTT,CASSLGQGGQPQHF
-,TRBJ2-2,-,TRBV11-1,TGTGCCAGCAGCTTAAGAGAGGACTACACCGGGGAGCTGTTTTTT,CASSLREDYTGELFF
-,TRBJ2-1,TRBD2,TRBV28,TGTGCCAGCTCAGAACTACTAGCGGGAGTTAGGGAGCAGTTCTTC,CASSELLAGVREQFF
-,TRBJ1-3,-,TRBV28,TGTGCCAGCAGTTTACAGGCCCCGAGCACCATATATTTT,CASSLQAPSTIYF
-,TRBJ2-3,TRBD2,TRBV19,TGTGCCAGTGCCGTAGCGGGAGGGCCCGGAGATACGCAGTATTTT,CASAVAGGPGDTQYF
few,TRBJ2-2,TRBD1,TRBV7-8,TGTGCCAGCAGCGCAAGGACAGGACCGAACACCGGGGAGCTGTTTTTT,CASSARTGPNTGELFF
-,TRBJ2-7,TRBD2,TRBV20-1,TGCAGTGCTAGTTTCGGGACTAGCGGCAACGAGCAGTACTTC,CSASFGTSGNEQYF
-,TRBJ2-7,-,TRBV15,TGTGCCACCAGCAGAACCCTCCCCTTCTCCTTACACTACGAGCAGTACTTC,CATSRTLPFSLHYEQYF
-,TRBJ2-7,-,TRBV5-1,TGCGCCAGCAGCTTCAGGGGGGCCTCCTACGAGCAGTACTTC,CASSFRGASYEQYF
-,TRBJ2-3,TRBD2,TRBV28,TGTGCCAGCACTATAGACGGACTAGCGGGAGGGCCTGGCACAGATACGCAGTATTTT,CASTIDGLAGGPGTDTQYF
-,TRBJ2-7,TRBD1,TRBV18,TGTGCCAGCTCACCCAACCGGGACAGTCCCTACGAGCAGTACTTC,CASSPNRDSPYEQYF
few,TRBJ2-2,TRBD2,TRBV29-1,TGCAGCGTTGAGGTAGCGGGAGCGGACGGGGAGCTGTTTTTT,CSVEVAGADGELFF
-,TRBJ2-2,-,TRBV7-9,TGTGCCAGCAGCCTGGGGACTTACGATTCCGGGGAGCTGTTTTTT,CASSLGTYDSGELFF
once,TRBJ2-7,TRBD2,TRBV7-2,TGTGCCAGCAGCCCCCAAAGCGGGAACTACGAGCAGTACTTC,CASSPQSGNYEQYF
-,TRBJ1-3,-,TRBV18,TGTGCCAGCTCACCAGAGGCCTCTGGAAACACCATATATTTT,CASSPEASGNTIYF
-,TRBJ2-7,TRBD2,TRBV3-1/TRBV3-2,TGTGCCAGCAGCCAGGGACTAGCGGGAGTTGGCGAGCAGTACTTC,CASSQGLAGVGEQYF
-,TRBJ1-3,-,TRBV11-1,TGTGCCAGCAGTCAACGAGGGACACCAGGAAACACCATATATTTT,CASSQRGTPGNTIYF
-,TRBJ2-7,TRBD1,TRBV4-1,TGCGCCAGCAGCCCAGGACAGGGGCCGAGCTCCTACGAGCAGTACTTC,CASSPGQGPSSYEQYF
-,TRBJ1-4,-,TRBV4-1,TGCGCCAGCAGCCCGACTAATGAAAAACTGTTTTTT,CASSPTNEKLFF
-,TRBJ2-7,-,TRBV21-1,TGTGCCAGCAGCGAGACCAGGGACTGCAACTACGAGCAGTACTTC,CASSETRDCNYEQYF
-,TRBJ2-2,-,TRBV9,TGTGCCAGCAGCCCCCGACCCCGGGAGAACACCGGGGAGCTGTTTTTT,CASSPRPRENTGELFF